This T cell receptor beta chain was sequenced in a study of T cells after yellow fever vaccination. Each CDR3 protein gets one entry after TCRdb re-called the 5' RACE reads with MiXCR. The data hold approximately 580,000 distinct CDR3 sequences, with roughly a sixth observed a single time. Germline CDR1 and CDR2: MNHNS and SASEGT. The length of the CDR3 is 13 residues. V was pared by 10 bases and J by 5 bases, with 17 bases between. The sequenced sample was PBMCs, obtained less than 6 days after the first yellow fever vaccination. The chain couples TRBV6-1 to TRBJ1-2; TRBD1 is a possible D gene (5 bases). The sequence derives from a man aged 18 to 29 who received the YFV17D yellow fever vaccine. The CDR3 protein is CATSVAGLYGYTF. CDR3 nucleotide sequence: TGTGCCACCTCGGTAGCGGGGCTATATGGCTACACCTTC.